Listed below are T cell receptor beta chains from one sample, sequenced in a study of blood T cell repertoires in COVID-19. The data were produced by immunoSEQ multiplex PCR, yet TCRdb's version contains in-frame clones alone and is incomplete. The sample has 390,000 or so clones, around 87% seen once. The sequenced sample was PBMCs or T cells enriched from blood (not recorded which). These receptor sequences come from a woman in her forties or fifties who had recovered from COVID-19. The CDR3 runs from the conserved cysteine through the conserved F or W. Each record gives: V gene, J gene, D gene, clone size, CDR3 DNA, CDR3 protein. The D gene is left open where the match is weak. Not all rows give a size; the values are once, few, many and, for expanded clones, a class.

TRBV4-3	TRBJ1-4	NA	NA	TGCGCCAGCAGCCAATCCACGCGGCGTGCTGGGGAAAAACTGTTTTTT	CASSQSTRRAGEKLFF
TRBV7-2	TRBJ2-7	TRBD1	NA	TGTGCCAGCAGCTTAAACAGGGGGAACGAGCAGTACTTC	CASSLNRGNEQYF
TRBV28	TRBJ2-7	TRBD1	NA	TGTGCCAGCAGTTTAAGCCCCGACAGGGTCGAGCAGTACTTC	CASSLSPDRVEQYF
TRBV10-3	TRBJ1-6	TRBD1	few	TGTGCCATAGGGACAGGTGGAAATTCACCCCTCCACTTT	CAIGTGGNSPLHF
TRBV3-1/TRBV3-2	TRBJ2-5	NA	NA	TGTGCCAGCAGCCTGGACTCCCCGGGGACCCAGTACTTC	CASSLDSPGTQYF
TRBV5-5	TRBJ1-2	NA	NA	TGTGCCAGCAGCGCCGTCGGAGGGGATGGGTATGGCTACACCTTC	CASSAVGGDGYGYTF
TRBV6-5	TRBJ2-3	NA	once	TGTGCCAGCAGACAGGGACGGACAGATACGCAGTATTTT	CASRQGRTDTQYF
TRBV29-1	TRBJ2-3	TRBD2	few	TGCAGCGTAACCGGGACTAGCGGGGGGGCCACAGATACGCAGTATTTT	CSVTGTSGGATDTQYF
TRBV7-9	TRBJ1-4	TRBD1	NA	TGTGCCAGCAGCTTAAGTACCGGGACAGGGGCTGAAAAACTGTTTTTT	CASSLSTGTGAEKLFF
TRBV4-1	TRBJ2-3	TRBD2	NA	TGCGCCAGCAGCCAAGAATACGGGGGGGCCGCAGATACGCAGTATTTT	CASSQEYGGAADTQYF
TRBV2	TRBJ1-5	TRBD1	NA	TGTGCCAGCAGTGGGGACAGGATGCCCCAGCATTTT	CASSGDRMPQHF
TRBV6-5	TRBJ1-6	NA	NA	TGTGCCAGCAGGTCTTCCAGGGGTAATTCACCCCTCCACTTT	CASRSSRGNSPLHF
TRBV6-5	TRBJ1-1	NA	NA	TGTGCCAGCAGTACCGAGGGTGAAGCTTTCTTT	CASSTEGEAFF
TRBV27	TRBJ1-5	NA	NA	TGTGCCAGCAGTTTAACGCCCGTCGGGGAGCCCCAGCATTTT	CASSLTPVGEPQHF
TRBV7-8	TRBJ1-5	NA	NA	TGTGCCAGCAGCTTTTACGTCCCGGGGTTGAGGAGCAATCAGCCCCAGCATTTT	CASSFYVPGLRSNQPQHF
TRBV4-2	TRBJ1-1	TRBD1	NA	TGTGCCAGCAGCCATACAGGGGAAACTGAAGCTTTCTTT	CASSHTGETEAFF